What follows are 31 T cell receptor beta chains derived from one specimen sequenced in a study of T-cell reconstitution after alpha-beta-depleted transplantation in children (dated by TCRdb to about 2016). What the treatment or condition label conveys for this sample: allogeneic hematopoietic cell transplantation with graft depleted of TCRalphabeta T cells and CD19 B cells. Libraries were prepared through PCR. Instrument used: Illumina HiSeq 2500. TCR library preparation used molecular barcoding, with unique molecular identifiers applied to normalize quantification of the TCRbeta repertoire. The raw public data were reprocessed by TCRdb itself: fastp quality trimming at Q25, MiXCR clonotype calling, in-frame beta chains only. A single entry per CDR3 protein holds the most common genes and DNA from its merged rows. A total of over 200,000 distinct CDR3 sequences appear in this sample, approximately 17% of them only once. Jointly, the top ten make up approximately 40% of the sample.

Source: PBMCs, mostly from graft donor cells, taken 360 days after TCRalphabeta/CD19-depleted stem cell transplant. The receptors derive from a male patient between 2 and 15 years old who had a stem cell transplant for acute lymphoblastic leukemia, so the T cells may come from the graft donor.

This clonotype was seen only a few times. The V and J genes are TRBV5-1 and TRBJ2-1; 8 bases match TRBD1. The V segment lost 1 base and the J segment 3 bases; nucleotides outside the gene matches: 3. The CDR3 sequence is 15 residues long. Germline values: CDR1 SGHRS, CDR2 YFSETQ. The CDR3 sequence: CASSLSQGDYNEQFF. CDR3 DNA: TGCGCCAGCAGCTTGTCACAGGGGGACTACAATGAGCAGTTCTTC.

The rearrangement links TRBV6-1 to TRBJ1-1, with no clear D. Germline V CDR1 and CDR2: MNHNS, SASEGT. This CDR3 comprises 13 residues. V lost 7 bases and J lost 10, with 19 bases in between. The CDR3 DNA follows: TGTGCCAGCACCAACGACGGGTGGGCTGGAGCTTTCTTT. Encoded protein: CASTNDGWAGAFF.

This clonotype has just a few counts. The J gene is TRBJ1-1, the V gene TRBV11-2; 7 nucleotides line up with TRBD1. Per the germline V gene, CDR1 is SGHAT and CDR2 is FQNNGV. The CDR3 totals 16 residues. Unmatched junction bases numbered 9, after V lost 4 bases and J lost 1 base. The CDR3 DNA follows: TGTGCCAGCAGCTCCAACAGGGGTTCTTCGAACACTGAAGCTTTCTTT. It encodes CASSSNRGSSNTEAFF.

This chain connects TRBV2 to TRBJ1-1; TRBD1 is a possible D gene (5 bases). V shed 7 bases and J shed 4 bases, with 16 bases lying between them. The V gene's germline CDR1 is SNHLY and CDR2 FYNNEI. CDR3 length: 14 amino acids. The CDR3: CASISPRESTEAFF. CDR3 sequence (DNA): TGTGCCAGCATTTCCCCCAGGGAATCCACTGAAGCTTTCTTT.

The chain recombines TRBV15 with TRBJ2-7; 7 positions match TRBD2. The CDR3 spans 15 residues. Unmatched junction bases numbered 5, after V lost 1 base and J lost 2 bases. Germline CDR1 LNHNV, CDR2 YYDKDF (reference sequence). CDR3 protein: CATSRGGGTPYEQYF. The CDR3 DNA sequence: TGTGCCACCAGCAGAGGGGGGGGAACCCCCTACGAGCAGTACTTC.

This clonotype turned up a few times. V gene TRBV11-2 combines with J gene TRBJ2-1; tentative D call: TRBD1 (6 bases). The V gene lost 5 bases and the J gene lost 9 bases, with 20 bases spanning the gap. This CDR3 spans 15 amino acids. The germline V gene encodes CDR1 SGHAT and CDR2 FQNNGV. CDR3 sequence: CASSTDRRFLGEQFF. CDR3 nucleotides: TGTGCCAGCAGCACCGACAGGCGGTTTTTGGGTGAGCAGTTCTTC.

The chain combines TRBV11-2 with TRBJ2-7, with D possibly being TRBD2 (7 bases). Trimming shortened V by 5 bases and J by 0 bases, and 17 bases separated the two germline ends. Germline CDR1 SGHAT, CDR2 FQNNGV. The CDR3 has 16 amino acids. The CDR3, as DNA: TGTGCCAGCAGCCCCCTAGGGGGGGACCTCTCCTACGAGCAGTACTTC. Translation: CASSPLGGDLSYEQYF.

This clonotype has only a few counts. V is TRBV6-1 and J is TRBJ2-3; maybe TRBD2 (5 bases). CDR3 size: 13 residues. The germline CDR1 and CDR2 sequences are MNHNS and SASEGT. Trimming stripped 7 bases from V and 4 bases from J, with 12 bases between. CDR3 nucleotides: TGTGCCAGCACCCCATCCGGGGCAGATACGCAGTATTTT. It codes for CASTPSGADTQYF.

V usage is TRBV9 and J usage is TRBJ2-2, with D possibly TRBD2 on 5 matching bases. In germline, CDR1 is SGDLS, CDR2 YYNGEE. This CDR3 spans 14 amino acids. V was trimmed by 4 bases and J by 5 bases, leaving 12 bases between them. CDR3 region: CASSSGRTTGELFF. CDR3 bases: TGTGCCAGCAGCTCCGGAAGGACTACCGGGGAGCTGTTTTTT.

The chain recombines TRBV4-3 with TRBJ2-3; 8 nucleotides line up with TRBD2. This CDR3 region has 19 residues. V dropped 0 bases and J dropped 3; count of bases not matched to a gene: 14. CDR1 is LGHNA, CDR2 YSLEER, per germline. CDR3 sequence reads: CASSQDFAGGRGSTDTQYF. The CDR3, as DNA: TGCGCCAGCAGCCAAGATTTCGCGGGGGGCCGGGGTAGTACAGATACGCAGTATTTT.

This clonotype was seen a few times. The J gene is TRBJ1-1, the V gene TRBV12-3 or TRBV12-4, with D uncertain. V was cut by 5 bases and J by 5 bases, with 18 bases left in between. CDR3 length: 15 residues. The CDR3 nucleotides read TGTGCCAGCAGTGCCTTTATAACTAGAGGTACTGAAGCTTTCTTT. Translated: CASSAFITRGTEAFF.

This clonotype was seen a handful of times. The V gene is TRBV5-1, the J gene TRBJ2-7, with a possible D match to TRBD1 (6 bases). V lost 4 bases and J 1 base, leaving 15 bases between the germline ends. Germline CDR1 and CDR2: SGHRS and YFSETQ. CDR3 size: 15 residues. The CDR3 DNA sequence: TGCGCCAGCAGCCTGCGGGTGGACAGTTCCTACGAGCAGTACTTC. Translated, it gives CASSLRVDSSYEQYF.

The table lists this clonotype with a count of one. The V and J genes are TRBV11-2 and TRBJ2-1; the match to TRBD2 covers 11 bases. J lost 6 bases, V lost 1 base, and 5 bases had no gene match. Germline CDR1 is SGHAT and CDR2 is FQNNGV. The CDR3 sequence is 16 residues long. CDR3 sequence reads: CASSLVGTSGGNEQFF. The CDR3 bases are TGTGCCAGCAGCTTAGTGGGCACTAGCGGGGGCAATGAGCAGTTCTTC. Combining the CDR3 with reference TRBV11-2 and TRBJ2-1 gives the whole variable domain EAGVAQSPRYKIIEKRQSVAFWCNPISGHATLYWYQQILGQGPKLLIQFQNNGVVDDSQLPKDRFSAERLKGVDSTLKIQPAKLEDSAVYLCASSLVGTSGGNEQFFGPGTRLTVL.

This clonotype occurred a few times. The rearrangement joins TRBV7-9 to TRBJ1-2; the D is unclear. Germline values: CDR1 SEHNR, CDR2 FQNEAQ (reference sequence). The CDR3 has 15 residues. With 1 base removed from V and 0 bases from J, the gap between germline ends came to 9 bases. The CDR3 DNA reads as TGTGCCAGCAGCTTAGGGCACCCAGCTAACTATGGCTACACCTTC. Residues: CASSLGHPANYGYTF.

The CDR3 here is CASSLGQTGAGTHQPQHF. The CDR3 DNA reads TGTGCCAGCAGTTTAGGCCAGACAGGGGCAGGGACGCATCAGCCCCAGCATTTT. V is TRBV12-3 or TRBV12-4 and J is TRBJ1-5, with TRBD1 matching over 8 bases. The CDR3 is made up of 18 amino acids. V shed 1 base, J shed 5 bases, and the junction held 13 bases outside the gene matches.

The V call is TRBV12-3 or TRBV12-4, the J call TRBJ2-1; TRBD2 matches at 8 bases. The CDR3 is made up of 16 amino acids. The V and J ends lost 6 bases and 8 bases, in that order; junction bases with no gene match: 15. The CDR3 coding sequence is TGTGCCAGCAGCTCTAATGTAGCGGGGATAGGGGATGAGCAGTTCTTC. This sequence encodes CASSSNVAGIGDEQFF.

The CDR3 DNA reads as TGTGCCAGCAGTCCTACAGGGGAACAGCCCCAGCATTTT. Residues: CASSPTGEQPQHF. The chain has TRBV12-3 or TRBV12-4 and TRBJ1-5; 7 bases align to TRBD1. The junction had 5 bases not matched to a gene; V was cut back by 5 bases and J by 7 bases. The CDR3 is 13 amino acids.

This clonotype was detected only a few times. This chain connects TRBV27 to TRBJ2-7; 8 bases map to TRBD1. The CDR3 has 15 amino acids. J gave up 4 bases and V 5 bases, and 10 bases lay outside the gene matches. Per the germline V gene, CDR1 is MNHEY and CDR2 is SMNVEV (reference sequence). CDR3 sequence (DNA): TGTGCCAGCAGTGTAGCCGGGACAGGTTTATACGAGCAGTACTTC. Amino acids: CASSVAGTGLYEQYF.

This clonotype was recorded many times. The chain joins TRBV7-2 to TRBJ2-7; D remains ambiguous. V lost 3 bases to trimming and J lost 0 bases, with 15 bases between them. CDR3 size: 16 residues. Per germline, CDR1 SGHTA and CDR2 FQGNSA. CDR3 nucleotides: TGTGCCAGCAGCTTTAGGCCCATACTAAGCTCCTACGAGCAGTACTTC. Amino acid sequence: CASSFRPILSSYEQYF.

The chain recombines TRBV5-1 with TRBJ2-1; TRBD1 aligns across 12 bases. V lost 4 bases, J lost 7 bases, and 6 bases stayed unmatched. This CDR3 contains 15 residues. Germline CDR1 reads SGHRS; CDR2 reads YFSETQ. This CDR3 is CASSGGQGAQNEQFF. In DNA, the CDR3 is TGCGCCAGCAGCGGGGGACAGGGGGCGCAGAATGAGCAGTTCTTC.

The chain has TRBV27 and TRBJ2-1, with D perhaps TRBD2 (6 bases). CDR1 and CDR2 (germline): MNHEY, SMNVEV (reference sequence). The CDR3 extends over 16 amino acids. V shed 5 bases and J shed 4 bases, with 18 bases lying between them. The CDR3 DNA sequence: TGTGCCAGCAGTCCCCTAACAGGAGGGGTGTACAATGAGCAGTTCTTC. Its translation: CASSPLTGGVYNEQFF.

V usage is TRBV29-1 and J usage is TRBJ2-2, with TRBD2 matching over 10 bases. Trimming at V came to 6 bases and at J to 2 bases, leaving 12 bases not matched to a gene. Germline V gene lookup returns CDR1 SQVTM and CDR2 ANQGSEA. The CDR3 covers 17 residues. In nucleotides, the CDR3 is TGCAGCGTATCAGGACTAGCGGACCCAGTAAACACCGGGGAGCTGTTTTTT. Protein product: CSVSGLADPVNTGELFF.

The chain has TRBV5-1 and TRBJ1-1; D gene ambiguous. Trimming took 1 base from V and 1 from J, leaving 5 bases between them. This CDR3 contains 13 residues. CDR1 is SGHRS, CDR2 YFSETQ, per germline. CDR3 nucleotides: TGCGCCAGCAGCTTGCTTTCGAACACTGAAGCTTTCTTT. Protein sequence: CASSLLSNTEAFF.

This clonotype was detected ten times or more. V gene TRBV6-5 combines with J gene TRBJ2-5; the match to TRBD1 covers 9 bases. CDR1 is MNHEY and CDR2 is SVGAGI in the germline V gene. The CDR3 runs 16 residues. Germline trimming cut 2 bases from V and 5 bases from J; bases unmatched to any gene: 9. The CDR3 region is CASSYEDRGAYETQYF. In nucleotides, the CDR3 is TGTGCCAGCAGTTACGAGGACAGGGGCGCTTATGAGACCCAGTACTTC.

The gene calls are TRBV2 and TRBJ2-1; D is uncertain. The CDR3 runs to 14 residues. Between the trimmed V and J ends, which lost 4 bases and 4 bases, there was a span of 11 bases. The germline V gene has CDR1 SNHLY and CDR2 FYNNEI. The CDR3: CASSVRKSYNEQFF. The CDR3 region has the DNA TGTGCCAGCAGTGTCAGGAAAAGTTACAATGAGCAGTTCTTC.

The table lists this clonotype with a few counts. The chain combines TRBV2 with TRBJ1-6; no firm D call. V gave up 3 bases and J gave up 8 bases, with 17 bases separating them. Germline V gene data show CDR1 as SNHLY and CDR2 as FYNNEI. The CDR3 consists of 16 residues. The CDR3 reads CASSELIPPDDSPLHF. CDR3 coding DNA: TGTGCCAGCAGTGAGCTGATCCCACCGGATGATTCACCCCTCCACTTT. Full variable domain (remainder filled in from reference TRBV2 and TRBJ1-6): EPEVTQTPSHQVTQMGQEVILRCVPISNHLYFYWYRQILGQKVEFLVSFYNNEISEKSEIFDDQFSVERPDGSNFTLKIRSTKLEDSAMYFCASSELIPPDDSPLHFGNGTRLTVT.

As concerns this clonotype: Possible read error: a much larger clone is one base away. This chain joins TRBV12-3 or TRBV12-4 and TRBJ1-1; D unresolved. The CDR3 spans 13 residues. Trimming removed 6 bases at V and 1 base at J, with 9 bases between. The CDR3 region is CASSLKPNTEAFF. CDR3 DNA sequence: TGTGCCAGCAGCTTAAAACCGAACACTGAAGCTTTCTTT.

This clonotype was observed a few times. The chain links TRBV11-3 to TRBJ2-4, with D hard to call. CDR1 and CDR2 from the germline V gene are SGHNT and YENEEA. The CDR3 is 14 amino acids. The V end lost 2 bases, the J end lost 2 bases, and 7 bases lay between the germline ends. The CDR3: CASSLWGTKNIQYF. DNA for the CDR3: TGTGCCAGCAGCTTATGGGGAACCAAAAACATTCAGTACTTC.

This chain uses TRBV27 with TRBJ1-2, with TRBD1 as a possible D gene (5 bases). The CDR3 runs to 15 residues. Germline loops: CDR1 MNHEY, CDR2 SMNVEV (reference sequence). The V end lost 4 bases, the J end lost 0 bases, and 12 bases lay between the germline ends. The CDR3, as DNA: TGTGCCAGCAGTTGGGGTGGGGGATCTAACTATGGCTACACCTTC. It encodes CASSWGGGSNYGYTF.

The CDR3 DNA is TGTGCCAGCAGCCCCCGGGACCAACCCTACGAGCAGTACTTC. Its protein is CASSPRDQPYEQYF. The chain employs TRBV3-1 and TRBJ2-7; the D gene could be TRBD1 or TRBD2 (5 bases each). Between the trimmed V and J ends, which lost 4 bases and 2 bases, there was a span of 12 bases. CDR3 length equals 14 residues. Germline values: CDR1 LGHDT, CDR2 YNNKEL (reference sequence).

This chain uses TRBV6-2 or TRBV6-3 with TRBJ2-3; 8 bases align to TRBD2. Germline CDR1 is MNHEY and CDR2 is SVGEGT. Trimming took 9 bases from V and 2 from J; bases not matched to a gene: 7. The CDR3 totals 14 residues. The CDR3 DNA follows: TGTGCCAGTGTCAGCGGGGGAACCACAGATACGCAGTATTTT. It translates to CASVSGGTTDTQYF.